The 2 T cell receptor beta chains given below trace back to one sample, sequenced in a study of blood T cell repertoires in COVID-19. Here immunoSEQ multiplex PCR was the method, and the copy in TCRdb shows in-frame clones only, minus some. Here the sample spans 100,000 or so clones, 81% being singletons. Material: peripheral blood. These receptors originate from an elderly man with acute or convalescent COVID-19.

The gene calls are TRBV15 and TRBJ1-2; 8 bases are a match to TRBD1. Germline CDR1 LNHNV, CDR2 YYDKDF (reference sequence). The CDR3 runs 14 residues. Trimming at V came to 0 bases and at J to 8 bases, leaving 5 bases not matched to a gene. The CDR3 DNA reads TGTGCCACCAGCAGAGATCGGTCAGGGGGCGGCTACACCTTC. Translating it yields CATSRDRSGGGYTF.

The chain uses TRBV7-9 and TRBJ1-6; 7 bases agree with TRBD1. Trimming cost V 3 bases and J 9 bases; bases outside gene matches: 5. Germline CDR1 reads SEHNR; CDR2 reads FQNEAQ (reference sequence). CDR3 size: 14 residues. CDR3: CASSLQGERSPLHF. The CDR3 DNA reads TGTGCCAGCAGCTTGCAGGGGGAGCGTTCACCCCTCCACTTT.